The sequence of this T cell receptor (beta chain) was determined in a study of regulatory T cells in long-lasting Graves disease. Libraries of TCR beta came from iRepertoire HTBI primers plus Arm-PCR of CDR3 regions. In TCRdb, the multiplex PCR reads were re-called with MiXCR into one record per CDR3 protein. Of 450,000 or so distinct CDR3 sequences in the sample, around a fifth were seen once. Described time point: persistent/refractory GD, antithyroid drugs over 5 years with positive TRAb. PBMC RNA served as the TCR library source. Those enrolled as patients came out of an endocrinology department in Xi'an, China. The receptor's source is a female donor with Graves disease. The sample consisted of peripheral blood mononuclear cells (PBMCs), taken when the disease was refractory, from a patient treated with antithyroid drugs.

As DNA, the CDR3 is TGTGCCAGCAGCAGAAACTTAGCGGGGGGCGACACCGGGGAGCTGTTTTTT. It is translated as CASSRNLAGGDTGELFF. V and J are TRBV7-3 and TRBJ2-2; 10 positions agree with TRBD2. Germline V gene data show CDR1 as SGHTA and CDR2 as FQGTGA. CDR3 length: 17 residues. The V and J ends lost 5 bases and 3 bases, in that order; junction bases with no gene match: 9. Filled out from reference TRBV7-3 and TRBJ2-2, the complete variable domain reads GAGVSQTPSNKVTEKGKYVELRCDPISGHTALYWYRQSLGQGPEFLIYFQGTGAADDSGLPNDRFFAVRPEGSVSTLKIQRTERGDSAVYLCASSRNLAGGDTGELFFGEGSRLTVL.